This passage covers 25 T cell receptor beta chains from one sample sequenced in a study of blood T cell repertoires in COVID-19. TCRdb's copy holds only in-frame clones and misses some; the assay was immunoSEQ multiplex PCR. The data contain roughly 200,000 clones, around 89% of them singletons. Sequencing used peripheral blood. These receptors all stem from a man aged 35-49 years with active or convalescent COVID-19.

This clone was observed a single time. CDR3 sequence reads: CASSPGTYRTSGGSSNEQFF. The CDR3 coding sequence is TGTGCCAGCTCACCCGGGACATACAGGACTAGCGGGGGGTCGTCCAATGAGCAGTTCTTC. This chain connects TRBV18 to TRBJ2-1, with 14 bases matching TRBD2. The germline CDR1 and CDR2 sequences are KGHSH and LQKENI. The CDR3 covers 20 residues. V trimming: 3 bases; J trimming: 6 bases; junction bases outside the gene matches: 16.

The genes are TRBV2 and TRBJ1-1, with TRBD1 matching 8 bases. CDR3 length: 16 amino acids. Trimming removed 0 bases from V and 10 bases from J; junction bases left unmatched: 13. Germline CDR1 is SNHLY and CDR2 is FYNNEI. The CDR3 loop reads CASSEAQGAQGALAFF. In DNA form, the CDR3 reads TGTGCCAGCAGTGAAGCGCAGGGGGCGCAGGGAGCTCTAGCTTTCTTT. The variable domain in full, completed from reference TRBV2 and TRBJ1-1, reads EPEVTQTPSHQVTQMGQEVILRCVPISNHLYFYWYRQILGQKVEFLVSFYNNEISEKSEIFDDQFSVERPDGSNFTLKIRSTKLEDSAMYFCASSEAQGAQGALAFFGQGTRLTVV.

CDR3 loop: CASSLPRNTIYF. DNA of the CDR3: TGTGCCAGCAGCCTACCGAGGAACACCATATATTTT. This chain links TRBV7-2 with TRBJ1-3; D gene uncertain. Germline V gives CDR1 SGHTA, CDR2 FQGNSA. CDR3 length equals 12 residues. The V end lost 5 bases, the J end lost 7 bases, and 9 bases lay between the germline ends.

This chain joins TRBV5-8 and TRBJ1-3; D unclear. With 2 bases removed from V and 0 bases from J, the gap between germline ends came to 9 bases. CDR3 size: 15 residues. Germline CDR1 is SGHTS and CDR2 is YDEGEE. CDR3 residues: CASSFGLNSGNTIYF. DNA for the CDR3: TGTGCCAGCAGCTTTGGACTCAACTCTGGAAACACCATATATTTT. Drawing the rest from reference TRBV5-8 and TRBJ1-3, the complete variable domain is EAGVTQSPTHLIKTRGQQATLRCSPISGHTSVYWYQQALGLGLQFLLWYDEGEERNRGNFPPRFSGRQFPNYSSELNVNALELEDSALYLCASSFGLNSGNTIYFGEGSWLTVV.

The chain uses TRBV19 and TRBJ1-1; D may be TRBD1 (5 bases). CDR3 length equals 13 residues. The germline CDR1 and CDR2 sequences are LNHDA and SQIVND (reference sequence). Trimming stripped 5 bases from V and 4 bases from J, with 11 bases between. DNA of the CDR3: TGTGCCAGTAGTCCGACGGGGGGCACTGAAGCTTTCTTT. Amino acids: CASSPTGGTEAFF.

The chain employs TRBV6-5 and TRBJ2-7, with TRBD2 matching over 8 bases. V was clipped by 8 bases and J by 2 bases; unmatched bases: 8. Germline CDR1 reads MNHEY; CDR2 reads SVGAGI. The CDR3 is 14 amino acids. As DNA, the CDR3 is TGTGCCAGCGTCACCAGCGGGGGTCCCTACGAGCAGTACTTC. Protein sequence: CASVTSGGPYEQYF.

The V call is TRBV21-1, the J call TRBJ1-5; TRBD1 is taken as the D call from the table, unchecked against the DNA. TRBV21-1 is a pseudogene segment. The CDR3 is 14 residues long. CDR3: CASSFVQDNQPQHF. In nucleotides, the CDR3 is TGTGCCAGCAGCTTTGTTCAGGACAATCAGCCCCAGCATTTT.

The count of this clone is one. The chain couples TRBV28 to TRBJ2-7; tentative D call: TRBD1 (6 bases). With 7 bases removed from V and 2 bases from J, the gap between germline ends came to 18 bases. The CDR3 is 15 residues long. Germline CDR1 reads MDHEN; CDR2 reads SYDVKM. This CDR3 is CASTSRTDKAYEQYF. The CDR3 region has the DNA TGTGCCAGCACCTCTAGGACAGACAAGGCCTACGAGCAGTACTTC.

Points on this clone: Other DNA sequences in this sample translate to the same CDR3. This chain uses TRBV18 with TRBJ1-3, with TRBD1 matching over 8 bases. Germline V gene data show CDR1 as KGHSH and CDR2 as LQKENI. V shed 3 bases, J shed 4 bases, and the junction held 5 bases outside the gene matches. The CDR3 length is 15 residues. The CDR3 sequence: CASSPRTGSGNTIYF. The CDR3 bases are TGTGCCAGCTCACCCAGGACAGGGTCGGGAAACACCATATATTTT.

J is TRBJ1-2 and V is TRBV5-4; the D is unclear. The CDR3 loop spans 13 amino acids. Germline V CDR1 and CDR2: SGHNT, YYREEE (reference sequence). The ends were cut back, 4 bases at V and 4 bases at J, with 11 bases in the middle. The DNA of the CDR3 is TGTGCCAGCAGCCAGACGGGTGGCTATGGCTACACCTTC. Translation: CASSQTGGYGYTF.

This clone was counted many times. The chain recombines TRBV7-3 with TRBJ1-3; no firm D call. Trimming cost V 5 bases and J 0 bases, with 14 bases left between them. The CDR3 length is 16 residues. Germline V gives CDR1 SGHTA, CDR2 FQGTGA. In DNA, the CDR3 is TGTGCCAGCAGCCCTGGGCCCCGGGACTCTGGAAACACCATATATTTT. Protein product: CASSPGPRDSGNTIYF.

V usage is TRBV10-3 and J usage is TRBJ2-7; 7 nucleotides match TRBD2. CDR3 length: 16 residues. Germline V CDR1 and CDR2: ENHRY, SYGVKD. J was trimmed by 3 bases and V by 3 bases; bases with no gene match: 11. Written as DNA, the CDR3 is TGTGCCATCAGTGACCCAACGAGCGGGACCCTCTACGAGCAGTACTTC. Translating it yields CAISDPTSGTLYEQYF.

This clone was seen only once. The chain is built from TRBV6-5 and TRBJ1-2; D is possibly TRBD1 (5 bases). Germline V gene lookup returns CDR1 MNHEY and CDR2 SVGAGI. Trimming shortened V by 8 bases and J by 6 bases, and 19 bases separated the two germline ends. This CDR3 contains 14 residues. The CDR3 region has the DNA TGTGCCAGCGCAAGGGGTCAGATGGGCAATGGCTACACCTTC. It encodes CASARGQMGNGYTF.

The V call is TRBV27, the J call TRBJ1-1, with unresolved D. V shed 5 bases and J shed 0 bases, with 13 bases lying between them. In germline, CDR1 is MNHEY, CDR2 SMNVEV (reference sequence). The CDR3 is 15 residues long. CDR3 DNA sequence: TGTGCCAGCAGTCCCATCGACACAATGAACACTGAAGCTTTCTTT. Protein product: CASSPIDTMNTEAFF.

The chain is built from TRBV5-1 and TRBJ2-1, with D unclear. CDR1 SGHRS and CDR2 YFSETQ come from the germline V gene. The CDR3 covers 15 residues. V shed 1 base and J shed 2 bases, with 10 bases lying between them. CDR3 sequence reads: CASSLLHPTYNEQFF. The DNA for the CDR3 is TGCGCCAGCAGCTTGTTGCATCCTACCTACAATGAGCAGTTCTTC.

CDR3 loop: CAISESRQGASNQPQHF. The CDR3 DNA reads TGTGCCATCAGTGAGTCAAGGCAGGGGGCTAGCAATCAGCCCCAGCATTTT. This chain connects TRBV10-3 to TRBJ1-5; 8 nucleotides align to TRBD1. CDR1 is ENHRY and CDR2 is SYGVKD in the germline V gene. The CDR3 is 17 residues long. J gave up 0 bases and V 0 bases, and 4 bases lay outside the gene matches.

The chain recombines TRBV11-3 with TRBJ1-2, with D possibly being TRBD1 (5 bases). Germline CDR1 SGHNT, CDR2 YENEEA. Trimming took 7 bases from V and 8 from J, leaving 17 bases between them. This CDR3 is 13 amino acids long. CDR3 sequence: CASTTSGLGGYTF. The CDR3 DNA reads as TGTGCCAGCACCACCTCGGGACTCGGAGGCTACACCTTC.

The chain links TRBV25-1 to TRBJ2-5; 9 bases fit TRBD2. CDR3 length equals 16 residues. Germline values: CDR1 MGHDK, CDR2 SYGVNS. After removal of 1 base from V and 4 bases from J, the junction contained 7 bases not matched to a gene. The CDR3 DNA sequence: TGTGCCAGCAGTGAATCTGGCGGGGGGGCCCGAGAGACCCAGTACTTC. The encoded protein is CASSESGGGARETQYF.

The chain has TRBV19 and TRBJ2-3; D not resolved. The CDR3 runs to 15 residues. The V gene's germline CDR1 is LNHDA and CDR2 SQIVND (reference sequence). V lost 6 bases and J 4 bases, leaving 17 bases between the germline ends. The CDR3 loop is CASSPLGYRSDTQYF. CDR3 coding DNA: TGTGCCAGTAGCCCGCTCGGGTATCGGTCAGATACGCAGTATTTT. The variable domain in full, with the rest retrieved from reference TRBV19 and TRBJ2-3, is DGGITQSPKYLFRKEGQNVTLSCEQNLNHDAMYWYRQDPGQGLRLIYYSQIVNDFQKGDIAEGYSVSREKKESFPLTVTSAQKNPTAFYLCASSPLGYRSDTQYFGPGTRLTVL.

The chain combines TRBV5-4 with TRBJ2-3; 8 bases match TRBD1. Germline CDR1 is SGHNT and CDR2 is YYREEE (reference sequence). CDR3 length equals 13 residues. Trimming removed 8 bases from V and 3 bases from J; junction bases left unmatched: 5. CDR3 residues: CASRTGMTDTQYF. In DNA form, the CDR3 reads TGTGCCAGTAGGACAGGGATGACAGATACGCAGTATTTT. Full variable domain (remainder filled in from reference TRBV5-4 and TRBJ2-3): ETGVTQSPTHLIKTRGQQVTLRCSSQSGHNTVSWYQQALGQGPQFIFQYYREEENGRGNFPPRFSGLQFPNYSSELNVNALELDDSALYLCASRTGMTDTQYFGPGTRLTVL.

V usage is TRBV5-5 and J usage is TRBJ1-5; D is perhaps TRBD1 (6 bases). V lost 2 bases and J 6 bases, leaving 24 bases between the germline ends. The CDR3 is 18 residues long. Germline V gene lookup returns CDR1 SGHKS and CDR2 YYEKEE (reference sequence). The CDR3 DNA sequence: TGTGCCAGCAGCTTCCGAGCCCCAATACAGGGTGATCGTCAGCCCCAGCATTTT. Protein: CASSFRAPIQGDRQPQHF.

The V and J genes are TRBV3-1 (or the pseudogene TRBV3-2) and TRBJ1-5; a possible D gene is TRBD1 (6 bases). The CDR3 covers 17 residues. Germline V gene lookup returns CDR1 LGHDT and CDR2 YNNKEL (reference sequence). Trimming took off 9 bases at V and 1 base at J, with 22 bases between the two ends. The CDR3 is CASPREDQGISNQPQHF. CDR3 DNA: TGTGCCAGTCCGCGGGAGGATCAGGGGATAAGCAATCAGCCCCAGCATTTT.

CDR3 DNA: TGTGCCAGCAGCGACACCCGAGAGTTAGATACGCAGTATTTT. Its translation is CASSDTRELDTQYF. The chain is built from TRBV11-2 and TRBJ2-3; D gene uncertain. This CDR3 region has 14 residues. The V gene lost 5 bases and the J gene lost 5 bases, with 14 bases spanning the gap. Germline V lookup: CDR1 SGHAT, CDR2 FQNNGV.

This clone has a single count. The chain has TRBV5-1 and TRBJ2-1, with TRBD2 matching over 8 bases. Germline-derived CDR1 and CDR2 are SGHRS and YFSETQ. V lost 4 bases, J lost 5 bases, and 11 bases stayed unmatched. This CDR3 comprises 16 residues. CDR3 in DNA: TGCGCCAGCAGCAAATCGTCGGGACTAGGGGACAATGAGCAGTTCTTC. The encoded protein is CASSKSSGLGDNEQFF.

The chain carries TRBV19 and TRBJ1-6; 9 nucleotides agree with TRBD1. This CDR3 has 17 residues. Germline V gene data show CDR1 as LNHDA and CDR2 as SQIVND (reference sequence). J lost 0 bases, V lost 9 bases, and 9 bases had no gene match. CDR3 residues: CASRDRARSSYNSPLHF. The CDR3 coding sequence is TGTGCCAGCCGGGACAGGGCCCGGAGCTCCTATAATTCACCCCTCCACTTT.